This T cell receptor beta chain stems from a study of blood T cell repertoires in COVID-19. Study details: T cells, B-cell-depleted T cells, or PBMCs supplied cDNA or gDNA.

In the source study's methods: Amplification from reference gene primers served as the basis for estimated nucleated cell counts. Sequencing used immunoSEQ multiplex PCR; TCRdb keeps in-frame clones, though not all of them. Clone size and the V and J calls come from that table; the DNA yielded D and trimming. The sample shows roughly 500,000 clones, roughly nine tenths of them seen only once. Trimming took 5 bases from V and 7 from J, leaving 14 bases between them. This CDR3 is built from 14 residues. CDR1 is SNHLY and CDR2 is FYNNEI in the germline V gene. Source material: peripheral blood. The genes are TRBV2 and TRBJ1-4, with unresolved D. The receptor was isolated from a man aged 18 to 35 with COVID-19, enrolled during active disease. The DNA for the CDR3 is TGTGCCAGCAGTCGGGCCAAGGGAGGTGAAAAACTGTTTTTT. Translating gives CASSRAKGGEKLFF.